The 5 T cell receptor beta chains below all came from one sample that was sequenced in a study of cytomegalovirus exposure and HLA in healthy donors. Here immunoSEQ multiplex PCR was the method, and the copy in TCRdb shows in-frame clones only, minus some. Here the sample spans about 170,000 clones, around nine tenths being singletons. The material sequenced was PBMCs. Receptor source: a man between 18 and 35 years old in good health and CMV-seropositive.

This chain links TRBV18 with TRBJ1-4, with no clear D. This CDR3 is built from 16 residues. Trimming removed 4 bases at V and 7 bases at J, with 19 bases between. CDR1 KGHSH and CDR2 LQKENI come from the germline V gene. In DNA, the CDR3 is TGTGCCAGCTCACGCCGCGGGTCGATCGACGGTGAAAAACTGTTTTTT. This translates into CASSRRGSIDGEKLFF.

The V gene is TRBV9, the J gene TRBJ1-1, with 10 bases matching TRBD1. The CDR3 sequence is 14 residues long. Germline CDR1 SGDLS, CDR2 YYNGEE. V lost 4 bases to trimming and J lost 3 bases; unmatched junction nucleotides: 3. This CDR3 reads CASSFGTGDTEAFF. The CDR3 DNA reads TGTGCCAGCAGCTTCGGGACAGGGGACACTGAAGCTTTCTTT.

V is TRBV6-1 and J is TRBJ2-6; D remains ambiguous. Germline V gives CDR1 MNHNS, CDR2 SASEGT. Trimming left V 4 bases short and J 0 bases short, with 13 bases between. This CDR3 has 17 amino acids. The CDR3 loop reads CASSGLHPSSGANVLTF. In DNA, the CDR3 is TGTGCCAGCAGTGGTCTCCACCCCAGCTCTGGGGCCAACGTCCTGACTTTC.

The chain joins TRBV4-3 to TRBJ2-1, with 9 nucleotides matching TRBD2. This CDR3 has 18 residues. V shed 5 bases, J shed 6 bases, and the junction held 17 bases outside the gene matches. Per the germline V gene, CDR1 is LGHNA and CDR2 is YSLEER. CDR3 nucleotide sequence: TGCGCCAGCAGCTCCCCCCCGGCTAGCGGGGAATGGGCCAATGAGCAGTTCTTC. Protein product: CASSSPPASGEWANEQFF.

The chain is built from TRBV28 and TRBJ2-1; 8 nucleotides line up with TRBD2. Germline V gene lookup returns CDR1 MDHEN and CDR2 SYDVKM. Trimming cost V 4 bases and J 5 bases; bases outside gene matches: 7. This CDR3 spans 15 amino acids. The CDR3 sequence is CASSSGTSKHNEQFF. CDR3 nucleotides: TGTGCCAGCAGTTCCGGGACTAGTAAACACAATGAGCAGTTCTTC.